What follows are 4 T cell receptor beta chains derived from one specimen sequenced in a study of T-cell memory formation after mild COVID-19. TCRdb called the 5' RACE reads again in MiXCR, with one record for every CDR3 protein. The table has hundreds of thousands of distinct CDR3 sequences, 15% to 20% seen once. The sequencing input was PBMCs or a T cell subset sorted from them (not recorded which). All receptors derive from an adult woman who had mild COVID-19 (a few samples of this study predate the infection). Cell type and time point are not known.

This clonotype was observed a few times. The chain links TRBV12-3 or TRBV12-4 to TRBJ2-4; 8 nucleotides agree with TRBD2. This CDR3 spans 15 amino acids. V was clipped by 7 bases and J by 5 bases; unmatched bases: 10. This CDR3 reads CASKSVGGAENIQYF. The CDR3 DNA reads TGTGCCAGCAAGTCTGTCGGGGGGGCCGAAAACATTCAGTACTTC.

This chain connects TRBV30 to TRBJ2-1; D is perhaps TRBD1 (6 bases). The CDR3 consists of 13 residues. Deletions cut 4 bases from V and 5 bases from J, with 12 bases between. Looked up from germline, CDR1 is GTSNPN and CDR2 is SVGIG (reference sequence). CDR3 region: CAWTGQLNNEQFF. CDR3 nucleotides: TGTGCCTGGACCGGACAGCTCAACAATGAGCAGTTCTTC.

This clonotype was seen more than once but under ten times. This rearrangement joins TRBV5-4 to TRBJ1-1; D is possibly TRBD1 (5 bases). The CDR3 spans 16 residues. Trimming shortened V by 4 bases and J by 4 bases, and 20 bases separated the two germline ends. Germline V lookup: CDR1 SGHNT, CDR2 YYREEE (reference sequence). The CDR3 protein is CASSRGWLGVGTEAFF. As DNA, the CDR3 is TGTGCCAGCAGCCGGGGGTGGTTAGGGGTCGGCACTGAAGCTTTCTTT.

There are many counts of this clonotype. V and J are TRBV7-8 and TRBJ2-1; tentative D call: TRBD2 (6 bases). Between the trimmed V and J ends, which lost 5 bases and 1 base, there was a span of 9 bases. This CDR3 is built from 14 residues. Per germline, CDR1 SGHVS and CDR2 FQNEAQ. CDR3 nucleotide sequence: TGTGCCAGCAGCCAGGGACTTTCCTACAATGAGCAGTTCTTC. This gives the protein CASSQGLSYNEQFF.